This T cell receptor beta chain was identified during a study of preoperative IRX-2 immunotherapy in early breast cancer. Specified treatment: preoperative locoregional IRX-2 cytokine immunotherapy. This phase Ib study tested locoregional IRX-2 cytokine immunotherapy given before surgery. V lost 0 bases, J lost 3 bases, and 9 bases stayed unmatched. The CDR3 consists of 18 residues. CDR1 is MNHGY and CDR2 is SAAAGT in the germline V gene. Data came from immunoSEQ multiplex PCR; TCRdb stores just in-frame clones and leaves some out. This table holds about 98,000 clones, just over 85% found once. The sequencing used tumor tissue, collected after IRX-2 immunotherapy. The TCR originated in a human donor with breast cancer. The J gene is TRBJ2-5, the V gene TRBV6-8; 11 bases are shared with TRBD2. CDR3 region: CASSYSRLAGLEEETQYF. The CDR3, as DNA: TGTGCCAGCAGTTACTCGAGACTAGCGGGGCTGGAGGAAGAGACCCAGTACTTC.